The 2 T cell receptor beta chains in this list originate from one sample, sequenced in a study of CD4 and CD8 cells across lung adenocarcinoma regions. From the PCR reads, TCRdb called clonotypes with MiXCR, one entry per CDR3 protein. This table holds roughly 20,000 distinct CDR3 sequences, approximately 50% found once. Material: CD8+ T cells from the center of a lung tumor. These TCRs come from a female donor with lung adenocarcinoma. The CD4 and CD8 labels of this study may be unreliable.

The chain uses TRBV6-4 and TRBJ2-3; no clear D. The DNA end is more similar to TRBJ2-7, so the J call may be wrong. The CDR3 totals 14 residues. CDR1 is MRHNA and CDR2 is SNTAGT in the germline V gene. The CDR3 loop reads CASSAGPAANEQYF. For the CDR3, the DNA is TGTGCCAGCAGTGCGGGTCCCGCTGCCAATGAGCAGTACTTC.

This chain connects TRBV28 to TRBJ2-1; 10 nucleotides agree with TRBD1. Unmatched junction bases numbered 4, after V lost 7 bases and J lost 4 bases. Germline loops: CDR1 MDHEN, CDR2 SYDVKM. The CDR3 loop spans 14 amino acids. CDR3 in amino acids: CASTRTGGYNEQFF. DNA for the CDR3: TGTGCCAGCACTCGGACAGGGGGATACAATGAGCAGTTCTTC.